This record covers a single TCR beta chain. The data are from a study of blood T cell repertoires in COVID-19. Across the whole study: T cells, B-cell-depleted T cells, or PBMCs provided the cDNA or gDNA that served as material.

The data were produced by immunoSEQ multiplex PCR, yet TCRdb's version contains in-frame clones alone and is incomplete. The sample records 150,000 to 200,000 clones, 86% being singletons. Specimen: peripheral blood. This clonotype was sampled from a man aged 18 to 35 with acute or convalescent COVID-19.

The CDR3 sequence is CASRGTAISNQPQHF. CDR3 bases: TGTGCCAGCAGAGGGACAGCGATTAGCAATCAGCCCCAGCATTTT. The chain combines TRBV2 with TRBJ1-5; 7 bases match TRBD1. Germline CDR1 and CDR2: SNHLY and FYNNEI. This CDR3 has 15 amino acids. V lost 6 bases to trimming and J lost 0 bases; unmatched junction nucleotides: 5.